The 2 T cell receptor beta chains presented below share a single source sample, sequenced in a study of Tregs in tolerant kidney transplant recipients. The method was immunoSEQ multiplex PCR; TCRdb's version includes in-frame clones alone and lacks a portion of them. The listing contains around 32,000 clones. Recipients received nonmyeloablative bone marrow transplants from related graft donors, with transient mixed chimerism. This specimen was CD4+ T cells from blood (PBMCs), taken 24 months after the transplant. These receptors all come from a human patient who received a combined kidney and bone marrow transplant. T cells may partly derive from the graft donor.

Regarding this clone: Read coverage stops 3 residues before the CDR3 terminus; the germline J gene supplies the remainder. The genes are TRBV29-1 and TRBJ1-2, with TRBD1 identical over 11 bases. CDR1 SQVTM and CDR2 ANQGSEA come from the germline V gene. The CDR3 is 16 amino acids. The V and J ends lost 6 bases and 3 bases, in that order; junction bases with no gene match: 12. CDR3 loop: CSVDHTGQGAYYGYTF. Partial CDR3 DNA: TGCAGCGTGGACCATACAGGACAGGGGGCTTACTATGGC.

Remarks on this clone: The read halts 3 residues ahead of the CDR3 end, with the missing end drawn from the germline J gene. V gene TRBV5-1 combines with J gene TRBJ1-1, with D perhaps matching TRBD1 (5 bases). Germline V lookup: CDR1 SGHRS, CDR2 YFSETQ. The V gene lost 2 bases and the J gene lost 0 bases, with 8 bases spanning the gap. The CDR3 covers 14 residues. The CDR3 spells CASSFGGMNTEAFF. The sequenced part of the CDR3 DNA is TGCGCCAGCAGCTTCGGGGGTATGAACACTGAA. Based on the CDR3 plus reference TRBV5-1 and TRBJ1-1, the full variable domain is KAGVTQTPRYLIKTRGQQVTLSCSPISGHRSVSWYQQTPGQGLQFLFEYFSETQRNKGNFPGRFSGRQFSNSRSEMNVSTLELGDSALYLCASSFGGMNTEAFFGQGTRLTVV.